These 12 T cell receptor beta chains originate from one sample sequenced in a study of OX40 agonist ivuxolimab in advanced cancers. Some clones are missing from TCRdb's copy, which holds only in-frame ones; the method was immunoSEQ multiplex PCR. This repertoire shows about 73,000 clones, about 90% found once; its top ten account for approximately 0.5%. The sequenced sample was CD4+ or CD8+ T cells sorted from blood, obtained in a trial of the OX40 agonist ivuxolimab. These receptors were obtained from an adult with an advanced solid tumor such as melanoma, head and neck, liver or kidney cancer.

The chain has TRBV5-6 and TRBJ2-5; the D call may be TRBD1 or TRBD2 (5 bases each). Germline lookup yields CDR1 SGHDT and CDR2 YYEEEE. The CDR3 loop spans 13 amino acids. Trimming took off 3 bases at V and 1 base at J, with 7 bases between the two ends. The CDR3 loop reads CASSYGTQETQYF. The CDR3 nucleotides read TGTGCCAGCAGCTACGGGACCCAAGAGACCCAGTACTTC.

There are a few counts of this clone. The chain combines TRBV2 with TRBJ2-1; 10 bases fit TRBD2. Germline V lookup: CDR1 SNHLY, CDR2 FYNNEI. Trimming removed 7 bases from V and 6 bases from J; junction bases left unmatched: 6. The CDR3 runs 14 residues. CDR3 in amino acids: CASIGLAGANEQFF. The CDR3 DNA reads TGTGCCAGCATAGGGCTAGCGGGAGCCAATGAGCAGTTCTTC.

Here the CDR3 reads CASSPLTGANTGELFF. The CDR3 region has the DNA TGTGCCAGCAGCCCACTCACGGGCGCGAACACCGGGGAGCTGTTTTTT. The chain links TRBV14 to TRBJ2-2; unclear D gene. This CDR3 has 16 residues. V lost 4 bases and J 0 bases, leaving 12 bases between the germline ends. In germline, CDR1 is SGHDN, CDR2 FVKESK.

The rearrangement links TRBV9 to TRBJ2-1, with TRBD2 matching 8 bases. From germline, CDR1 is SGDLS and CDR2 YYNGEE. V gave up 0 bases and J gave up 4 bases; unmatched junction bases: 3. The CDR3 totals 15 residues. CDR3 region: CASSVGVAGYNEQFF. The CDR3 DNA follows: TGTGCCAGCAGCGTAGGGGTAGCGGGGTACAATGAGCAGTTCTTC.

J is TRBJ1-1 and V is TRBV27, with a tentative D call TRBD1 (6 bases). In germline, CDR1 is MNHEY, CDR2 SMNVEV (reference sequence). This CDR3 has 14 residues. Trimming removed 2 bases from V and 1 base from J, with 8 bases in between. DNA of the CDR3: TGTGCCAGCAGTTTACAGGGGTGGAACACTGAAGCTTTCTTT. Its protein is CASSLQGWNTEAFF.

V is TRBV28 and J is TRBJ2-5, with 14 bases matching TRBD2. This CDR3 spans 16 amino acids. V was pared by 7 bases and J by 5 bases, with 9 bases of the junction left unmatched. Germline assignment: CDR1 MDHEN and CDR2 SYDVKM. CDR3 loop: CASKEGLAGERETQYF. DNA for the CDR3: TGTGCCAGCAAGGAGGGACTAGCGGGAGAGAGGGAGACCCAGTACTTC.

J is TRBJ1-4 and V is TRBV2, with TRBD1 identical over 7 bases. The CDR3 loop spans 15 amino acids. V shed 1 base, J shed 8 bases, and the junction held 7 bases outside the gene matches. Germline values: CDR1 SNHLY, CDR2 FYNNEI. Here the CDR3 DNA reads TGTGCCAGCAGTGAAGTCCCGACAGGGCCCGAAAAACTGTTTTTT. Encoded protein: CASSEVPTGPEKLFF.

This chain connects TRBV4-1 to TRBJ2-2, with a possible D match to TRBD2 (6 bases). Between the trimmed V and J ends, which lost 0 bases and 7 bases, there was a span of 12 bases. The CDR3 totals 15 residues. Looked up from germline, CDR1 is MGHRA and CDR2 is YSYEKL. CDR3 loop: CASSQEERLGGELFF. The CDR3 DNA reads TGCGCCAGCAGCCAAGAGGAGCGACTAGGCGGGGAGCTGTTTTTT.

This chain links TRBV5-6 with TRBJ2-7, with D possibly matching TRBD2 (6 bases). Germline CDR1 reads SGHDT; CDR2 reads YYEEEE. The V end was cut by 10 bases, the J end by 4 bases, with 24 bases between. CDR3 size: 15 residues. Here the CDR3 reads CASTSRPEEGYEQYF. Here the CDR3 DNA reads TGTGCCTCAACCTCACGACCAGAGGAGGGGTACGAGCAGTACTTC.

The chain joins TRBV5-5 to TRBJ2-3, with TRBD2 identical over 10 bases. Germline lookup yields CDR1 SGHKS and CDR2 YYEKEE (reference sequence). V gave up 3 bases and J gave up 1 base; unmatched junction bases: 5. CDR3 length equals 16 residues. The CDR3 here is CASSWGLAQGTDTQYF. Written as DNA, the CDR3 is TGTGCCAGCAGCTGGGGACTAGCGCAGGGCACAGATACGCAGTATTTT.

This chain links TRBV9 with TRBJ2-5; D may be TRBD2 (6 bases). Deletions cut 4 bases from V and 2 bases from J, with 15 bases between. The germline V gene encodes CDR1 SGDLS and CDR2 YYNGEE. This CDR3 has 15 amino acids. The CDR3 sequence: CASSPQWREQETQYF. In nucleotides, the CDR3 is TGTGCCAGCAGCCCACAGTGGAGGGAGCAAGAGACCCAGTACTTC.

This chain links TRBV27 with TRBJ2-1; TRBD2 matches 10 bases. Germline loops: CDR1 MNHEY, CDR2 SMNVEV (reference sequence). V trimming: 5 bases; J trimming: 3 bases; junction bases outside the gene matches: 4. The CDR3 loop spans 15 amino acids. Here the CDR3 reads CASSLRTSGYNEQFF. The CDR3 region has the DNA TGTGCCAGCAGTCTTAGGACTAGCGGCTACAATGAGCAGTTCTTC.